This is a list of T cell receptor beta chains from one sample in a study of cytomegalovirus exposure and HLA in healthy donors. Profiling relied on immunoSEQ multiplex PCR, and the TCRdb table lists in-frame clones only, not all of them. Of tens of thousands of clones detected, 65% to 85% appear once; the ten largest clones hold 2.1%. Sequencing was performed on PBMCs. The receptors here all came from a man aged 18-30 years in good health and CMV-seronegative. Both conserved end residues are part of each CDR3. The D gene is left open where the match is weak. Clone size is stated in some rows and not others, as once, few, many or a class when expanded.

TRBJ2-7,NA,TRBD2,TRBV25-1,CASRWLAGDTYEQYF,TGTGCCAGCCGCTGGCTAGCGGGGGATACCTACGAGCAGTACTTC
TRBJ1-1,NA,NA,TRBV7-3,CASSLGRVDMNTEAFF,TGTGCCAGCAGCTTAGGCAGGGTAGACATGAACACTGAAGCTTTCTTT
TRBJ2-7,NA,TRBD1,TRBV12-5,CASATQGSWHEQYF,TGTGCTAGTGCCACACAGGGGTCTTGGCACGAGCAGTACTTC
TRBJ1-1,NA,NA,TRBV15,CATSNGGSMNTEAFF,TGTGCCACCAGCAATGGGGGCAGCATGAACACTGAAGCTTTCTTT
TRBJ1-5,NA,TRBD1,TRBV5-1,CASSRDGTAFEPQHF,TGCGCCAGCAGTCGGGACGGGACAGCTTTCGAGCCCCAGCATTTT
TRBJ2-1,NA,NA,TRBV2,CASSGGRNEQFF,TGTGCCAGCAGTGGGGGGAGGAATGAGCAGTTCTTC
TRBJ2-2,NA,NA,TRBV27,CASSFGFGAGGTGELFF,TGTGCCAGCAGTTTTGGTTTCGGAGCGGGTGGCACCGGGGAGCTGTTTTTT
TRBJ2-1,NA,NA,TRBV27,CASSSFLRSDEQFF,TGTGCCAGCAGTTCCTTCCTTAGGAGTGATGAGCAGTTCTTC
TRBJ1-3,NA,TRBD1,TRBV25-1,CASASTGVLGNTIYF,TGTGCCAGCGCTAGTACAGGGGTCCTTGGAAACACCATATATTTT
TRBJ2-7,NA,NA,TRBV6-5,CASSYSRVNSYEQYF,TGTGCCAGCAGTTACTCCCGGGTGAACTCCTACGAGCAGTACTTC
TRBJ2-3,once,TRBD2,TRBV25-1,CASNLGAGATDTQYF,TGTGCCAGCAACCTGGGAGCGGGAGCGACAGATACGCAGTATTTT
TRBJ2-7,NA,TRBD2,TRBV25-1,CASAPASGVTYEQYF,TGTGCCAGTGCCCCGGCTAGCGGAGTCACCTACGAGCAGTACTTC
TRBJ1-1,once,NA,TRBV7-9,CASSPARGTEAFF,TGTGCCAGCAGCCCCGCCAGAGGCACTGAAGCTTTCTTT
TRBJ1-2,NA,NA,TRBV10-2,CASRGRGQSGYTF,TGCGCCAGCAGAGGGCGGGGGCAGAGTGGCTACACCTTC
TRBJ2-3,NA,TRBD2,TRBV25-1,CASSDPGGRDTQYF,TGTGCCAGCAGTGATCCCGGCGGGAGGGATACGCAGTATTTT